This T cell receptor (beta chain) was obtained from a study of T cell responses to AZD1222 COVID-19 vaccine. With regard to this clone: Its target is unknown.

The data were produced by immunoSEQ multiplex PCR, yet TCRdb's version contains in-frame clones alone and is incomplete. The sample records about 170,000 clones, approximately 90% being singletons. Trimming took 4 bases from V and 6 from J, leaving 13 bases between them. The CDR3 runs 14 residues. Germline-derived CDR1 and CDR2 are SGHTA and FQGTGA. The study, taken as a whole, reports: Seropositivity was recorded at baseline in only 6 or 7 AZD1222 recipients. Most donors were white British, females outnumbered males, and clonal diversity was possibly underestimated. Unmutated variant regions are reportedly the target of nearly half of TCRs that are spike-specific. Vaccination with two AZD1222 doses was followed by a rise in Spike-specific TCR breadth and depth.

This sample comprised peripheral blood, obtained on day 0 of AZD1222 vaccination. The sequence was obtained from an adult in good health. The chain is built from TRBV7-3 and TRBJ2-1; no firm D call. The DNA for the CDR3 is TGTGCCAGCAGCTACAACCCGACCGGCAATGAGCAGTTCTTC. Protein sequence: CASSYNPTGNEQFF.